A single T cell receptor beta chain is shown here with its context. The antigen remains unidentified. This record belongs to a study of T cells expressing NK-cell markers. Whole-study results and caveats: The CD3+CD56-NKG2C+ fraction was also led by these clonotypes in a handful of donors.

TCR beta cDNA was made by 5'RACE template switching with UMIs. TCRdb re-called the 5' RACE reads, yielding one record per CDR3 amino acid sequence without DNA. This sample's table has 200,000 to 300,000 distinct CDR3 sequences. Germline CDR1 and CDR2: DFQATT and SNEGSKA (reference sequence). The CDR3 covers 13 residues. The specimen was blood T cells: a sorted CD56 or NKG2C T cell subset, CD4+ or CD8+ T cells, or bulk PBMC T cells (not recorded which). This receptor was taken from a woman between 18 and 70 years old in good health. This sequence joins TRBV20-1 and TRBJ2-5; TCRdb gives TRBD1 as the D gene, but with no DNA this cannot be confirmed. This chain's CDR3 is CSPMGGFEETQYF.